The 23 T cell receptor beta chains presented below share a single source sample, sequenced in a study of glioma-infiltrating T cells after dendritic cell vaccination. Method: immunoSEQ multiplex PCR; TCRdb's copy keeps in-frame clones and lacks some. Of under 130,000 clones in the sample, around 91% were seen once. The time point here: after dendritic cell vaccination, including at tumor progression/relapse. The sample here was blood, taken after dendritic cell vaccination. Source of these receptors: a human donor with glioblastoma.

The CDR3 DNA follows: TGTGCCAGCAGCCCTCGGGGAGGGGGGCCTAACTATGGCTACACCTTC. Translated: CASSPRGGGPNYGYTF. V gene TRBV2 combines with J gene TRBJ1-2, with a possible D match to TRBD1 (6 bases). This CDR3 has 16 residues. Germline assignment: CDR1 SNHLY and CDR2 FYNNEI. V was cut by 6 bases and J by 0 bases, with 17 bases left in between.

This sequence joins TRBV6-1 and TRBJ2-7; 10 positions agree with TRBD1. Germline values: CDR1 MNHNS, CDR2 SASEGT. Trimming removed 4 bases from V and 1 base from J; junction bases left unmatched: 4. The CDR3 runs to 15 residues. The DNA for the CDR3 is TGTGCCAGCAGTGGCTGGGACAGGGGATCCTACGAGCAGTACTTC. Amino acid sequence: CASSGWDRGSYEQYF.

The CDR3 sequence: CASSGKTSGSPYEQYF. The CDR3 DNA is TGTGCCAGCAGTGGGAAGACTAGCGGGAGCCCCTACGAGCAGTACTTC. The V gene is TRBV6-1, the J gene TRBJ2-7, with 12 bases that match TRBD2. CDR1 and CDR2 from the germline V gene are MNHNS and SASEGT. The V segment lost 4 bases and the J segment 2 bases; nucleotides outside the gene matches: 6. This CDR3 spans 16 amino acids.

This chain links TRBV5-1 with TRBJ1-6, with 10 bases lining up with TRBD1. This CDR3 region has 16 residues. Germline V gene lookup returns CDR1 SGHRS and CDR2 YFSETQ. V lost 4 bases to trimming and J lost 3 bases; unmatched junction nucleotides: 4. The CDR3 reads CASSDRDRGYNSPLHF. CDR3 DNA: TGCGCCAGCAGCGACCGGGACAGGGGCTATAATTCACCCCTCCACTTT.

The V and J genes are TRBV5-8 and TRBJ2-7, with 8 nucleotides matching TRBD2. The CDR3 is 16 amino acids. CDR1 is SGHTS, CDR2 YDEGEE, per germline. J was trimmed by 2 bases and V by 4 bases; bases with no gene match: 11. The CDR3 here is CASSRVWVAGTYEQYF. The CDR3 coding sequence is TGTGCCAGCAGCCGTGTTTGGGTAGCGGGGACCTACGAGCAGTACTTC.

The sample holds a few counts of this clone. This rearrangement joins TRBV2 to TRBJ1-5, with D tentatively TRBD1 (5 bases). This CDR3 is built from 14 residues. Per the germline V gene, CDR1 is SNHLY and CDR2 is FYNNEI. Trimming removed 1 base from V and 6 bases from J, with 10 bases in between. For the CDR3, the DNA is TGTGCCAGCAGTGAAGGGCGGGGGATTCAGCCCCAGCATTTT. It translates to CASSEGRGIQPQHF. Combining the CDR3 with reference TRBV2 and TRBJ1-5 gives the whole variable domain EPEVTQTPSHQVTQMGQEVILRCVPISNHLYFYWYRQILGQKVEFLVSFYNNEISEKSEIFDDQFSVERPDGSNFTLKIRSTKLEDSAMYFCASSEGRGIQPQHFGDGTRLSIL.

The CDR3 DNA follows: TGTGCCAGCAGCCCCGTTAGCAATGAGCAGTTCTTC. Translated, it gives CASSPVSNEQFF. This sequence joins TRBV6-6 and TRBJ2-1; no clear D. The CDR3 totals 12 residues. Trimming pared 6 bases from V and 6 bases from J, leaving 9 bases between. Germline V gene sequence: CDR1 MNHNY, CDR2 SVGAGI (reference sequence).

The chain combines TRBV29-1 with TRBJ2-3, with 12 bases aligning to TRBD2. The V segment lost 4 bases and the J segment 5 bases; nucleotides outside the gene matches: 10. Germline V lookup: CDR1 SQVTM, CDR2 ANQGSEA. The CDR3 loop spans 16 amino acids. The CDR3 region is CSVGRASGRELDTQYF. CDR3 nucleotides: TGCAGCGTTGGGAGGGCTAGCGGGAGGGAATTAGATACGCAGTATTTT.

With respect to this clone: At one end the junction does not follow the germline gene, possibly because of a read error. This rearrangement joins TRBV28 to TRBJ1-1, with D possibly matching TRBD1 (5 bases). This CDR3 is built from 11 residues. Germline loops: CDR1 MDHEN, CDR2 SYDVKM. This CDR3 reads CASSSPGGLIF. The CDR3, as DNA: TGTGCCAGCAGTTCCCCCGGGGGGTTAATCTTT.

The chain links TRBV7-9 to TRBJ2-7, with a weak D call TRBD2 (6 bases). Germline-derived CDR1 and CDR2 are SEHNR and FQNEAQ (reference sequence). V was clipped by 2 bases and J by 5 bases, with 19 bases between them. The CDR3 has 16 residues. CDR3 in DNA: TGTGCCAGCAGCTTAAGCCCCGGGAGCCTGCTCGACGAGCAGTACTTC. Its translation is CASSLSPGSLLDEQYF.

This chain joins TRBV5-1 and TRBJ1-2; a possible D gene is TRBD1 (5 bases). The CDR3 is made up of 14 amino acids. V dropped 3 bases and J dropped 5 bases, with 14 bases sitting between them. Looked up from germline, CDR1 is SGHRS and CDR2 is YFSETQ. CDR3: CASSSDNPTYGYTF. The DNA of the CDR3 is TGCGCCAGCAGCTCGGACAACCCCACGTATGGCTACACCTTC.

The CDR3, as DNA: TGTGCCAGCAGGGAACAAAGCGGTGGTTCCAATGAGCAGTTCTTC. Translation gives CASREQSGGSNEQFF. This chain joins TRBV6-1 and TRBJ2-1; tentatively, D is TRBD2 (5 bases). The V gene lost 6 bases and the J gene lost 6 bases, with 18 bases spanning the gap. The CDR3 runs to 15 residues. Germline CDR1 MNHNS, CDR2 SASEGT.

The CDR3 region is CASSTTAGGYEQYF. Here the CDR3 DNA reads TGTGCCAGCAGCACCACCGCCGGGGGCTACGAGCAGTACTTC. The rearrangement joins TRBV7-9 to TRBJ2-7; TRBD2 is a possible D gene (6 bases). V was pared by 5 bases and J by 3 bases, with 14 bases between. The CDR3 contains 14 residues. Germline V CDR1 and CDR2: SEHNR, FQNEAQ (reference sequence).

The count of this clone is one. V gene TRBV30 combines with J gene TRBJ2-1; D is unclear. V lost 8 bases, J lost 1 base, and 9 bases lay in between. The CDR3 spans 12 residues. The germline V gene has CDR1 GTSNPN and CDR2 SVGIG (reference sequence). Here the CDR3 reads CAKAESYNEQFF. CDR3 nucleotides: TGTGCCAAGGCGGAGTCCTACAATGAGCAGTTCTTC.

J is TRBJ1-4 and V is TRBV13; perhaps TRBD1 as D (5 bases). The CDR3 is 16 residues long. Trimming removed 2 bases from V and 7 bases from J, with 17 bases in between. Germline loops: CDR1 PRHDT, CDR2 FYEKMQ (reference sequence). As DNA, the CDR3 is TGTGCCAGCAGCTTAATAGGCGGGGCCGGGGGTGAAAAACTGTTTTTT. Amino acids: CASSLIGGAGGEKLFF.

The rearrangement uses TRBV6-5 and TRBJ1-5; D unclear. The ends were cut back, 0 bases at V and 4 bases at J, with 10 bases in the middle. CDR3 length: 15 amino acids. CDR1 and CDR2 from the germline V gene are MNHEY and SVGAGI. CDR3 region: CASSYSGGGNQPQHF. CDR3 coding DNA: TGTGCCAGCAGTTACTCCGGAGGAGGGAATCAGCCCCAGCATTTT.

The rearrangement uses TRBV10-3 and TRBJ2-7, with TRBD2 as a possible D gene (5 bases). CDR1 ENHRY and CDR2 SYGVKD come from the germline V gene. The CDR3 is 13 amino acids. The V end lost 3 bases, the J end lost 7 bases, and 13 bases lay between the germline ends. CDR3 sequence reads: CAISEGREREQYF. CDR3 sequence (DNA): TGTGCCATCAGTGAAGGGAGAGAGAGGGAGCAGTACTTC.

The rearrangement uses TRBV5-1 and TRBJ1-2; 12 positions agree with TRBD1. CDR1 and CDR2 (germline): SGHRS, YFSETQ. The CDR3 loop spans 16 amino acids. Germline trimming cut 4 bases from V and 4 bases from J; bases unmatched to any gene: 8. CDR3 amino acids: CASSEGQGAVSYGYTF. In nucleotides, the CDR3 is TGCGCCAGCAGCGAGGGACAGGGGGCGGTCAGCTATGGCTACACCTTC. Variable domain in full (rest from reference TRBV5-1 and TRBJ1-2): KAGVTQTPRYLIKTRGQQVTLSCSPISGHRSVSWYQQTPGQGLQFLFEYFSETQRNKGNFPGRFSGRQFSNSRSEMNVSTLELGDSALYLCASSEGQGAVSYGYTFGSGTRLTVV.

This clone occurred once. V gene TRBV5-5 combines with J gene TRBJ2-2; D might be TRBD2 (5 bases). Germline loops: CDR1 SGHKS, CDR2 YYEKEE (reference sequence). The ends were cut back, 4 bases at V and 5 bases at J, with 12 bases in the middle. This CDR3 has 14 residues. The CDR3 here is CASSTLLATGELFF. The CDR3 DNA reads as TGTGCCAGCAGCACCCTTCTAGCAACCGGGGAGCTGTTTTTT.

This chain connects TRBV5-6 to TRBJ1-1; 9 nucleotides align to TRBD1. The V gene end was trimmed by 4 bases and the J gene end by 5 bases; junction bases not matched to a gene: 6. This CDR3 region has 14 residues. Germline V CDR1 and CDR2: SGHDT, YYEEEE. CDR3 sequence: CASSINRGRTEAFF. The DNA for the CDR3 is TGTGCCAGCAGCATCAACAGGGGGCGGACTGAAGCTTTCTTT.

The genes are TRBV5-1 and TRBJ2-7; 9 bases match TRBD1. CDR3 length: 13 residues. Trimming removed 4 bases from V and 5 bases from J; junction bases left unmatched: 4. The V gene's germline CDR1 is SGHRS and CDR2 YFSETQ. The CDR3 bases are TGCGCCAGCAGCCGAACAGGGGGCAACGAGCAGTACTTC. The encoded protein is CASSRTGGNEQYF.

This chain links TRBV5-1 with TRBJ2-7; 7 nucleotides line up with TRBD2. CDR1 and CDR2 (germline): SGHRS, YFSETQ. The CDR3 sequence is 14 residues long. The ends lost 4 bases at V and 7 bases at J; junction bases unmatched: 11. This CDR3 reads CASSPGTQAGEQYF. For the CDR3, the DNA is TGCGCCAGCAGCCCCGGGACGCAAGCGGGGGAGCAGTACTTC.

The count of this clone is one. This chain connects TRBV5-1 to TRBJ2-2; 9 bases line up with TRBD1. The length of the CDR3 is 15 residues. Germline V gene lookup returns CDR1 SGHRS and CDR2 YFSETQ. The junction had 0 bases not matched to a gene; V was cut back by 0 bases and J by 3 bases. The CDR3 nucleotides are TGCGCCAGCAGCTTGGGGACAGGGGACACCGGGGAGCTGTTTTTT. It specifies CASSLGTGDTGELFF.